What follows are 31 T cell receptor beta chains derived from one specimen sequenced in a study of blood T cell repertoires in COVID-19. Sequencing used immunoSEQ multiplex PCR; TCRdb keeps in-frame clones, though not all of them. The sample holds some 490,000 clones, approximately 85% seen once. Sequencing was performed on peripheral blood. These receptors came from a human donor in a cohort sampled during active COVID-19.

The genes are TRBV15 and TRBJ2-4; TRBD2 is a possible D gene (6 bases). CDR1 LNHNV and CDR2 YYDKDF come from the germline V gene (reference sequence). V lost 0 bases and J 6 bases, leaving 15 bases between the germline ends. The CDR3 length is 16 residues. CDR3 amino acids: CATSRDLTRTRNIQYF. CDR3 nucleotides: TGTGCCACCAGCAGAGATCTGACTAGAACGAGAAACATTCAGTACTTC.

The chain is built from TRBV7-2 and TRBJ2-6; 11 nucleotides agree with TRBD1. The V gene end was trimmed by 5 bases and the J gene end by 0 bases; junction bases not matched to a gene: 3. Germline values: CDR1 SGHTA, CDR2 FQGNSA. The CDR3 length is 17 residues. The CDR3 loop reads CASSPGQGASGANVLTF. CDR3 DNA sequence: TGTGCCAGCAGCCCCGGACAGGGGGCCTCTGGGGCCAACGTCCTGACTTTC.

The chain combines TRBV28 with TRBJ1-4; no firm D call. Trimming shortened V by 2 bases and J by 5 bases, and 12 bases separated the two germline ends. The CDR3 is made up of 15 amino acids. CDR1 is MDHEN and CDR2 is SYDVKM in the germline V gene. The CDR3 DNA reads TGTGCCAGCAGTTTAGTTCCCAGGTCGAATGAAAAACTGTTTTTT. As protein: CASSLVPRSNEKLFF.

The chain joins TRBV27 to TRBJ2-7, with TRBD2 as a possible D gene (6 bases). Trimming took off 10 bases at V and 6 bases at J, with 22 bases between the two ends. The CDR3 spans 14 residues. Germline CDR1 and CDR2: MNHEY and SMNVEV (reference sequence). The CDR3: CATRKAGRSSEQYF. The CDR3 nucleotides are TGTGCCACTCGAAAGGCGGGACGGTCTTCCGAGCAGTACTTC.

The CDR3 is CASGLLSTGGAEAFF. The CDR3 DNA is TGTGCTAGTGGTTTGCTCTCAACTGGAGGGGCTGAAGCTTTCTTT. The chain links TRBV12-5 to TRBJ1-1, with a weak D call TRBD1 (5 bases). This CDR3 is built from 15 residues. Germline V CDR1 and CDR2: LGHNT, FRNRAP. Trimming removed 2 bases from V and 6 bases from J, with 16 bases in between.

A few counts support this clone. The chain links TRBV28 to TRBJ2-7, with D unclear. V lost 2 bases, J lost 3 bases, and 5 bases lay in between. The germline V gene encodes CDR1 MDHEN and CDR2 SYDVKM. This CDR3 spans 12 amino acids. The CDR3 bases are TGTGCCAGCAGTTTAGTCCGCTACGAGCAGTACTTC. Residues: CASSLVRYEQYF.

This clone occurred once. The chain joins TRBV9 to TRBJ1-2; TRBD1 is a possible D gene (6 bases). The V end was cut by 4 bases, the J end by 4 bases, with 17 bases between. Germline-derived CDR1 and CDR2 are SGDLS and YYNGEE. CDR3 length: 15 amino acids. CDR3 nucleotides: TGTGCCAGCAGCAGAGCCCCCAGGGGTACCTATGGCTACACCTTC. Its protein product is CASSRAPRGTYGYTF. Full variable domain (rest looked up from reference TRBV9 and TRBJ1-2): DSGVTQTPKHLITATGQRVTLRCSPRSGDLSVYWYQQSLDQGLQFLIQYYNGEERAKGNILERFSAQQFPDLHSELNLSSLELGDSALYFCASSRAPRGTYGYTFGSGTRLTVV.

The CDR3 region is CASSPGQTPTYGYTF. The DNA for the CDR3 is TGTGCCAGCAGCCCGGGACAAACACCTACCTATGGCTACACCTTC. The V and J genes are TRBV7-2 and TRBJ1-2, with D maybe TRBD1 (6 bases). The CDR3 is 15 residues long. CDR1 and CDR2 (germline): SGHTA, FQGNSA. The V gene lost 5 bases and the J gene lost 4 bases, with 17 bases spanning the gap.

The genes are TRBV6-2 or TRBV6-3 and TRBJ2-7; TRBD1 matches 9 bases. Germline trimming cut 6 bases from V and 5 bases from J; bases unmatched to any gene: 11. The CDR3 has 15 amino acids. The germline V gene has CDR1 MNHEY and CDR2 SVGEGT. CDR3 sequence: CASSPSGTGYHEQYF. In DNA form, the CDR3 reads TGTGCCAGCAGCCCCTCGGGGACAGGGTACCACGAGCAGTACTTC.

V is TRBV11-2 and J is TRBJ2-1; a weak D match, TRBD2 (6 bases). The V gene's germline CDR1 is SGHAT and CDR2 FQNNGV. V was clipped by 2 bases and J by 0 bases, with 14 bases between them. The CDR3 runs to 17 residues. CDR3 amino acids: CASSLRVSGSSYNEQFF. The CDR3 DNA sequence: TGTGCCAGCAGCTTAAGGGTTAGCGGCAGCTCCTACAATGAGCAGTTCTTC.

This chain joins TRBV28 and TRBJ1-2, with 8 bases lining up with TRBD1. Looked up from germline, CDR1 is MDHEN and CDR2 is SYDVKM. With 6 bases clipped from V and 4 bases from J, the junction kept 7 bases outside the gene matches. The CDR3 has 14 amino acids. The CDR3 spells CASRSQGVVYGYTF. CDR3 sequence (DNA): TGTGCCAGCAGGTCACAGGGGGTGGTCTATGGCTACACCTTC.

V is TRBV1 and J is TRBJ1-6. TRBV1 is a recognized pseudogene. The CDR3 covers 16 residues. DNA for the CDR3: TGCACCAGCAGCCAATCAAGGAGCTCCTATAATTCACCCCTCCACTTT. Amino acids: CTSSQSRSSYNSPLHF.

This chain links TRBV5-1 with TRBJ2-7, with TRBD1 matching 7 bases. From germline, CDR1 is SGHRS and CDR2 YFSETQ. V was clipped by 4 bases and J by 0 bases; unmatched bases: 4. The CDR3 consists of 14 residues. The CDR3 sequence is CASSTDRRSYEQYF. The CDR3 DNA reads TGCGCCAGCAGCACGGACAGGCGCTCCTACGAGCAGTACTTC. The complete variable domain, with remaining parts taken from reference TRBV5-1 and TRBJ2-7, reads KAGVTQTPRYLIKTRGQQVTLSCSPISGHRSVSWYQQTPGQGLQFLFEYFSETQRNKGNFPGRFSGRQFSNSRSEMNVSTLELGDSALYLCASSTDRRSYEQYFGPGTRLTVT.

The rearrangement joins TRBV4-2 to TRBJ2-3; D unresolved. The CDR3 runs to 16 residues. Trimming shortened V by 4 bases and J by 1 base, and 15 bases separated the two germline ends. The germline CDR1 and CDR2 sequences are LGHNA and YNFKEQ. CDR3 sequence reads: CASSRIQVSRTDTQYF. The CDR3 DNA reads as TGTGCCAGCAGCCGGATCCAGGTATCTCGCACAGATACGCAGTATTTT.

The CDR3 bases are TGTGCCAGCAGCGTCGCCTCTAGATCCTCGAACACCGGGGAGCTGTTTTTT. It encodes CASSVASRSSNTGELFF. The chain has TRBV9 and TRBJ2-2; D is uncertain. This CDR3 has 17 amino acids. CDR1 and CDR2 (germline): SGDLS, YYNGEE. Trimming took 2 bases from V and 0 from J, leaving 14 bases between them.

J is TRBJ1-4 and V is TRBV28; the D is unclear. The CDR3 is 11 amino acids. Trimming left V 3 bases short and J 7 bases short, with 3 bases between. CDR1 and CDR2 from the germline V gene are MDHEN and SYDVKM. CDR3 sequence (DNA): TGTGCCAGCAGTTTCGGTGAAAAACTGTTTTTT. Its translation is CASSFGEKLFF.

To note about this clone: Other DNA sequences in this sample translate to the same CDR3. The rearrangement joins TRBV15 to TRBJ2-3; 7 positions agree with TRBD1. In germline, CDR1 is LNHNV, CDR2 YYDKDF (reference sequence). The V gene end was trimmed by 5 bases and the J gene end by 1 base; junction bases not matched to a gene: 6. This CDR3 spans 15 amino acids. CDR3 nucleotides: TGTGCCACCAGCGGGAGACAGGGAGGCACAGATACGCAGTATTTT. Amino acid sequence: CATSGRQGGTDTQYF.

This chain links TRBV19 with TRBJ2-5; tentatively, D is TRBD2 (5 bases). This CDR3 is built from 15 residues. V was trimmed by 5 bases and J by 5 bases, leaving 18 bases between them. The germline gives CDR1 LNHDA, CDR2 SQIVND (reference sequence). The CDR3 DNA reads as TGTGCCAGTAGTGGCGGACTTTCCCCTGGGGAGACCCAGTACTTC. Protein: CASSGGLSPGETQYF.

This chain connects TRBV24-1 to TRBJ1-5, with 7 bases fitting TRBD1. CDR1 is KGHDR and CDR2 is SFDVKD in the germline V gene. This CDR3 contains 14 residues. V lost 4 bases and J lost 6; bases outside the gene matches: 5. CDR3 sequence reads: CATSDPGGSQPQHF. DNA of the CDR3: TGTGCCACCAGTGACCCAGGGGGGAGTCAGCCCCAGCATTTT.

This clone was observed a single time. Written as DNA, the CDR3 is TGTGCCAGCAGTTACTCGAATTGGCGGACTGAAGCTTTCTTT. As protein: CASSYSNWRTEAFF. The genes are TRBV6-6 and TRBJ1-1; D remains unclear. Germline CDR1 MNHNY, CDR2 SVGAGI (reference sequence). The V and J ends lost 0 bases and 5 bases respectively, with 10 bases between them. CDR3 size: 14 residues.

The chain is built from TRBV5-6 and TRBJ2-3; tentative D call: TRBD2 (5 bases). Germline values: CDR1 SGHDT, CDR2 YYEEEE. V gave up 3 bases and J gave up 4 bases, with 12 bases separating them. The CDR3 extends over 14 amino acids. The CDR3 region has the DNA TGTGCCAGCAGCTCGGAGGTAGGGCCAGATACGCAGTATTTT. Protein sequence: CASSSEVGPDTQYF.

In DNA form, the CDR3 reads TGTGCCAGCAGTCCGAGCTCGTCCTACGAGCAGTACTTC. This gives the protein CASSPSSSYEQYF. The chain joins TRBV7-3 to TRBJ2-7; D is unresolved. CDR1 is SGHTA and CDR2 is FQGTGA in the germline V gene. The CDR3 sequence is 13 residues long. Trimming left V 6 bases short and J 1 base short, with 10 bases between. The complete variable domain, with remaining parts taken from reference TRBV7-3 and TRBJ2-7, reads GAGVSQTPSNKVTEKGKYVELRCDPISGHTALYWYRQSLGQGPEFLIYFQGTGAADDSGLPNDRFFAVRPEGSVSTLKIQRTERGDSAVYLCASSPSSSYEQYFGPGTRLTVT.

The gene calls are TRBV7-9 and TRBJ1-4; D remains unclear. V shed 2 bases and J shed 10 bases, with 11 bases lying between them. There are 13 residues in the CDR3. The V gene's germline CDR1 is SEHNR and CDR2 FQNEAQ (reference sequence). CDR3: CASSLFDPGKLFF. CDR3 bases: TGTGCCAGCAGCTTATTCGATCCGGGAAAACTGTTTTTT.

This clone was picked up one time. The rearrangement joins TRBV30 to TRBJ1-1; D not resolved. V was shortened by 0 bases and J by 5 bases, with 10 bases between the two germline ends. The CDR3 totals 13 residues. Germline V CDR1 and CDR2: GTSNPN, SVGIG (reference sequence). The CDR3 sequence: CAWSVGGETEAFF. The CDR3 nucleotides read TGTGCCTGGAGTGTAGGCGGGGAGACTGAAGCTTTCTTT.

The rearrangement joins TRBV30 to TRBJ1-3; perhaps TRBD1 as D (6 bases). Germline V lookup: CDR1 GTSNPN, CDR2 SVGIG (reference sequence). This CDR3 region has 16 residues. Trimming stripped 0 bases from V and 3 bases from J, with 15 bases between. The CDR3 nucleotides read TGTGCCTGGAGTGTAAAACAGGGATTTTTTGGAAACACCATATATTTT. Its protein is CAWSVKQGFFGNTIYF.

The genes are TRBV29-1 and TRBJ2-7; 12 bases map to TRBD2. CDR3 size: 15 residues. V gave up 4 bases and J gave up 2 bases; unmatched junction bases: 6. Germline assignment: CDR1 SQVTM and CDR2 ANQGSEA. The CDR3, as DNA: TGCAGCGTTGCTATCGGACTAGCGGGACCCTACGAGCAGTACTTC. Its translation: CSVAIGLAGPYEQYF.

The J gene is TRBJ2-5, the V gene TRBV19; D perhaps matches TRBD1 (6 bases). Germline values: CDR1 LNHDA, CDR2 SQIVND (reference sequence). CDR3 length: 12 amino acids. V lost 5 bases to trimming and J lost 4 bases, with 8 bases between them. The CDR3 spells CASSAGAETQYF. CDR3 sequence (DNA): TGTGCCAGTAGTGCAGGGGCAGAGACCCAGTACTTC.

The chain combines TRBV19 with TRBJ1-2; no clear D gene. The CDR3 contains 14 residues. V lost 6 bases to trimming and J lost 3 bases, with 14 bases between them. CDR1 and CDR2 from the germline V gene are LNHDA and SQIVND (reference sequence). The CDR3 is CASRYLTSDYGYTF. The DNA of the CDR3 is TGTGCCAGTAGATATCTCACAAGCGACTATGGCTACACCTTC.

The chain couples TRBV15 to TRBJ2-5; 10 bases match TRBD2. Germline CDR1 is LNHNV and CDR2 is YYDKDF (reference sequence). The junction had 9 bases not matched to a gene; V was cut back by 3 bases and J by 2 bases. This CDR3 has 17 amino acids. CDR3 in DNA: TGTGCCACCAGCAGGCACGGGGCACTAGCGGGACAAGAGACCCAGTACTTC. Amino acid sequence: CATSRHGALAGQETQYF.

The chain joins TRBV30 to TRBJ2-5, with 13 bases identical to TRBD2. Germline-derived CDR1 and CDR2 are GTSNPN and SVGIG (reference sequence). Losses at the gene ends were 2 bases for V and 5 bases for J; bases not matched to a gene: 14. The CDR3 extends over 18 amino acids. CDR3 residues: CAWSKPKLAGGGRETQYF. CDR3 bases: TGTGCCTGGAGTAAGCCGAAACTAGCGGGAGGGGGTAGGGAGACCCAGTACTTC.

This clone appeared once. The rearrangement joins TRBV30 to TRBJ2-5, with 9 bases fitting TRBD2. Germline V lookup: CDR1 GTSNPN, CDR2 SVGIG (reference sequence). The junction had 16 bases not matched to a gene; V was cut back by 0 bases and J by 5 bases. The CDR3 extends over 18 amino acids. The CDR3 region is CAWSVGGASGNWRETQYF. CDR3 in DNA: TGTGCCTGGAGTGTAGGAGGGGCTAGCGGGAACTGGAGGGAGACCCAGTACTTC.